This TCR beta chain is from a study of blood T cell repertoires in COVID-19. V was cut by 8 bases and J by 0 bases, with 14 bases left in between. Looked up from germline, CDR1 is SGHAT and CDR2 is FQNNGV. The CDR3 is 14 residues long. This table comes from immunoSEQ multiplex PCR, and its TCRdb copy is limited to in-frame clones, with some not included. Found here are roughly 150,000 clones, 65% to 85% of them singletons; the top ten hold approximately 5.4%. The TCR originated in a man aged 35 to 55 who had recovered from COVID-19. The sequenced sample consisted of PBMCs or T cells enriched from blood (not recorded which). The chain combines TRBV11-2 with TRBJ2-7, with D maybe TRBD1 (6 bases). This chain's CDR3 is CASGLGQFSYEQYF. In nucleotides, the CDR3 is TGTGCCAGCGGGCTAGGACAGTTCTCCTACGAGCAGTACTTC.